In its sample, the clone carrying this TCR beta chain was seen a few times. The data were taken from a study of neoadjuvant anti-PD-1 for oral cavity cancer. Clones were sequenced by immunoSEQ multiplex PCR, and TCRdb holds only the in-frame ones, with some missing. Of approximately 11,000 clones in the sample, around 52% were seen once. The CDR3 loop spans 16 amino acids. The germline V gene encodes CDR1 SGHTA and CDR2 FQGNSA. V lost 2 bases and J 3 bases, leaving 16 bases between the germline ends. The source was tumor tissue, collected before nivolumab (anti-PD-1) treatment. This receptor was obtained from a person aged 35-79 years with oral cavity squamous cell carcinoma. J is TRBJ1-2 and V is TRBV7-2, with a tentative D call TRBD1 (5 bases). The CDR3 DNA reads TGTGCCAGCAGCTTACCCCCGGCAGGGAAGGACTATGGCTACACCTTC. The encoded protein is CASSLPPAGKDYGYTF.